This paragraph covers one T cell receptor beta chain sequence. CDR3 length: 12 residues. Trimming removed 5 bases from V and 9 bases from J, with 11 bases in between. Germline CDR1 is MGHDK and CDR2 is SYGVNS. Here immunoSEQ multiplex PCR was the method, and the copy in TCRdb shows in-frame clones only, minus some. The sample has about 210,000 clones, around 83% seen once. This specimen belongs to a study of blood T cell repertoires in COVID-19. Overall study context: Italy, Spain and the United States were the sources of the convalescent and acute COVID-19 samples.

This clonotype originated in a woman aged 45-59 years with acute or convalescent COVID-19. Sequencing was performed on peripheral blood. The V and J genes are TRBV25-1 and TRBJ2-1, with D possibly being TRBD2 (5 bases). CDR3 residues: CASSSQRGEQFF. CDR3 coding DNA: TGTGCCAGCAGTTCCCAACGGGGTGAGCAGTTCTTC.